Shown below are 14 T cell receptor beta chains from a single sample sequenced in a study of breast tumors, draining lymph nodes, adjacent tissues. MiXCR, applied by TCRdb to the multiplex PCR reads, yields one record per CDR3 protein. Of approximately 100,000 distinct CDR3 sequences listed, under 40% are singletons. Breast cancer patients provided tissue from their axillary draining lymph nodes. What was sequenced was axillary lymph node tissue. The receptors derive from a female donor with breast cancer. Some clones in this sample may be carry-over from other donors' samples.

This clonotype was observed once. The V call is TRBV4-1, the J call TRBJ1-5, with 9 positions matching TRBD1. The V and J ends lost 6 bases and 6 bases, in that order; junction bases with no gene match: 12. The CDR3 is 16 residues long. Germline CDR1 is MGHRA and CDR2 is YSYEKL. CDR3 sequence reads: CASSFLPGQGPQPQHF. CDR3 sequence (DNA): TGCGCCAGCAGTTTCCTCCCGGGACAGGGCCCTCAGCCCCAGCATTTT.

With respect to this clonotype: This may come from a read error, since a much larger clone is one base off. J is TRBJ1-1 and V is TRBV4-3, with D perhaps matching TRBD1 (6 bases). CDR1 is LGHNA, CDR2 YSLEER, per germline. This CDR3 contains 16 residues. V lost 4 bases to trimming and J lost 0 bases, with 15 bases between them. DNA for the CDR3: TGCGCCAGCAGCCGAGATCGAAGGACAGTGAACACTGAAGCTTTCTTT. Translated: CASSRDRRTVNTEAFF.

CDR3 protein: CSAREQGFQYGYTF. CDR3 coding DNA: TGCAGTGCTAGGGAGCAGGGGTTTCAGTATGGCTACACCTTC. V usage is TRBV20-1 and J usage is TRBJ1-2; possibly TRBD1 for D (6 bases). The V gene lost 3 bases and the J gene lost 5 bases, with 16 bases spanning the gap. The CDR3 sequence is 14 residues long. Germline V gives CDR1 DFQATT, CDR2 SNEGSKA (reference sequence).

Comment on this clonotype: With a much larger clone just one base away, this may be a read error. This CDR3 fails to terminate in the conserved phenylalanine or tryptophan, so it likely reflects a read error. The chain has TRBV28 and TRBJ2-1; 8 bases fit TRBD1. Unmatched junction bases numbered 4, after V lost 2 bases and J lost 1 base. Germline CDR1 MDHEN, CDR2 SYDVKM. CDR3 length: 16 residues. Here the CDR3 reads CASSLAGQESYNEQFL. Written as DNA, the CDR3 is TGTGCCAGCAGTTTAGCGGGACAGGAGTCCTACAATGAGCAGTTCCTC.

Only a few counts were recorded for this clonotype. With a much larger clone just one base away, this may be a read error. Since the CDR3 does not end with the conserved phenylalanine or tryptophan, this likely comes from a read error. The V and J genes are TRBV6-1 and TRBJ1-2; D not certain. Germline values: CDR1 MNHNS, CDR2 SASEGT. The CDR3 consists of 13 residues. V lost 3 bases and J lost 4, with 9 bases in between. Here the CDR3 reads CASSDRLIYGYTL. CDR3 sequence (DNA): TGTGCCAGCAGTGATAGGTTAATCTATGGCTACACCCTC.

Regarding this clonotype: The CDR3 carries no conserved terminal phenylalanine or tryptophan, so it likely arises from a read error. This chain joins TRBV6-4 and TRBJ1-2, with no clear D. CDR1 and CDR2 from the germline V gene are MRHNA and SNTAGT. The CDR3 covers 16 residues. The CDR3 protein is CASGEAGRLSNYGYTY. DNA of the CDR3: TGTGCCAGCGGTGAAGCAGGCAGGCTCTCTAACTATGGCTACACCTAC.

This clonotype appeared a few times. The V call is TRBV6-6, the J call TRBJ1-1; D may be TRBD1 (6 bases). Trimming took off 6 bases at V and 0 bases at J, with 14 bases between the two ends. The CDR3 has 15 residues. Per the germline V gene, CDR1 is MNHNY and CDR2 is SVGAGI (reference sequence). The CDR3 region is CASRPRTVLNTEAFF. The CDR3 bases are TGTGCCAGCAGACCAAGGACAGTTTTGAACACTGAAGCTTTCTTT.

This clonotype was seen once. The chain is built from TRBV20-1 and TRBJ2-3; 7 bases map to TRBD2. Germline CDR1 DFQATT, CDR2 SNEGSKA (reference sequence). J gave up 2 bases and V 8 bases, and 13 bases lay outside the gene matches. CDR3 length: 15 residues. The CDR3 DNA is TGCAGTCCTTCGCGGGGACTATCTTACACAGATACGCAGTATTTT. The encoded protein is CSPSRGLSYTDTQYF.

This clonotype was detected many times. This rearrangement joins TRBV6-5 to TRBJ2-3, with 8 bases aligning to TRBD1. The V and J ends lost 4 bases and 4 bases, in that order; junction bases with no gene match: 10. The CDR3 covers 16 residues. Germline CDR1 reads MNHEY; CDR2 reads SVGAGI. CDR3 sequence: CASSSNRGLSSDTQYF. The CDR3 DNA follows: TGTGCCAGCAGTTCGAACAGGGGGTTGAGCTCAGATACGCAGTATTTT.

This clonotype appeared many times. The chain joins TRBV27 to TRBJ1-6, with D unclear. Germline CDR1 reads MNHEY; CDR2 reads SMNVEV (reference sequence). This CDR3 spans 15 amino acids. The ends were cut back, 0 bases at V and 7 bases at J, with 10 bases in the middle. The CDR3 DNA follows: TGTGCCAGCAGTTTATCCCCGGGAGGAAATTCACCCCTCCACTTT. Amino acids: CASSLSPGGNSPLHF.

This clonotype was recorded at least ten times. The genes are TRBV20-1 and TRBJ2-7; D is unresolved. In germline, CDR1 is DFQATT, CDR2 SNEGSKA (reference sequence). The CDR3 is made up of 12 amino acids. The ends were cut back, 1 base at V and 3 bases at J, with 7 bases in the middle. The DNA of the CDR3 is TGCAGTGCTAGAGGGGCTAACTACGAGCAGTACTTC. Amino acids: CSARGANYEQYF.

This clonotype was seen repeatedly, ten times or more. This may stem from a read error, because a much larger clone lies one nucleotide away. This chain joins TRBV20-1 and TRBJ1-5, with a possible D match to TRBD1 (5 bases). CDR3 length: 14 residues. Germline CDR1 and CDR2: DFQATT and SNEGSKA (reference sequence). The CDR3 bases are TGCAGTGCTCCCCCAGGGTCCCCTAATCCGCCCCAGCATTTT. Amino acids: CSAPPGSPNPPQHF.

This clonotype was counted at least ten times. The V call is TRBV20-1, the J call TRBJ2-7; 7 nucleotides line up with TRBD1. CDR3 length: 16 amino acids. Germline V lookup: CDR1 DFQATT, CDR2 SNEGSKA (reference sequence). The V gene end was trimmed by 4 bases and the J gene end by 3 bases; junction bases not matched to a gene: 15. The CDR3 sequence is CSAKPGQRRVDYEQYF. For the CDR3, the DNA is TGCAGTGCTAAGCCGGGACAGCGGAGAGTAGACTACGAGCAGTACTTC.

This clonotype was counted at least ten times. This rearrangement joins TRBV15 to TRBJ1-4; possible D gene TRBD1, 5 bases. Per the germline V gene, CDR1 is LNHNV and CDR2 is YYDKDF (reference sequence). The CDR3 consists of 14 residues. V was clipped by 1 base and J by 10 bases, with 13 bases between them. For the CDR3, the DNA is TGTGCCACCAGCAGAGTGACCTTGGGGGGAAAACTGTTTTTT. Residues: CATSRVTLGGKLFF.